The sequence of this T cell receptor (beta chain) was determined in a study of T cell repertoires in cytomegalovirus infection. On this clonotype itself: The antigen remains unidentified.

Each CDR3 protein is one row after TCRdb ran MiXCR on the reads. The data show around 500,000 distinct CDR3 sequences, with about two fifths seen just once and 40% to 50% held by the top ten. The origin of this receptor is a human donor in good health (CMV status not recorded). Some clones in this sample may be carry-over from other donors' samples. The sequencing here drew on cultured PBMCs, taken from culture after CMV antigen stimulation.

CDR3 in amino acids: CASSYRGEYGEQFF. For the CDR3, the DNA is TGTGCCAGCAGTTACAGGGGGGAGTATGGGGAGCAGTTCTTC. The V and J genes are TRBV6-2 or TRBV6-3 and TRBJ2-1; D may be TRBD1 or TRBD2 (6 bases each). Germline CDR1 reads MNHEY; CDR2 reads SVGEGT. The CDR3 loop spans 14 amino acids. Trimming took off 2 bases at V and 10 bases at J, with 15 bases between the two ends.